Each of the 27 T cell receptor beta chains below was sequenced from the same sample in a study of control samples from healthy donors and cancer patients. Using immunoSEQ multiplex PCR, the repertoire was profiled, and TCRdb retains in-frame clones only, with some absent. In the table there are 120,000 to 150,000 clones, around nine tenths of which are singletons. Sequencing was performed on blood. Receptor source: a woman aged 25 to 45 in good health.

The CDR3 DNA sequence: TGCGCCAGCAGCTCGTCGACAGGGGGCAGGAACACTGAAGCTTTCTTT. It is translated as CASSSSTGGRNTEAFF. The chain carries TRBV5-1 and TRBJ1-1, with 10 positions matching TRBD1. The CDR3 covers 16 residues. With V trimmed by 3 bases and J by 1 base, 6 bases remained unmatched. From germline, CDR1 is SGHRS and CDR2 YFSETQ.

This chain joins TRBV3-1 (or the pseudogene TRBV3-2) and TRBJ1-1; D not resolved. CDR3 size: 15 residues. Germline assignment: CDR1 LGHDT and CDR2 YNNKEL (reference sequence). Trimming cost V 2 bases and J 7 bases, with 17 bases left between them. CDR3 coding DNA: TGTGCCAGCAGCCAATCAAGGACCTCCGGCCTTGAAGCTTTCTTT. This translates into CASSQSRTSGLEAFF.

The J gene is TRBJ2-2, the V gene TRBV7-9; 8 bases line up with TRBD1. The ends lost 5 bases at V and 7 bases at J; junction bases unmatched: 9. Germline CDR1 and CDR2: SEHNR and FQNEAQ (reference sequence). This CDR3 contains 15 residues. Here the CDR3 DNA reads TGTGCCAGCAGCCAGGACAGGGTGTCGGGCGGGGAGCTGTTTTTT. Its protein is CASSQDRVSGGELFF.

V gene TRBV3-1 (or the pseudogene TRBV3-2) combines with J gene TRBJ2-7; TRBD1 matches 9 bases. CDR3 length: 14 residues. Germline V CDR1 and CDR2: LGHDT, YNNKEL (reference sequence). The J segment lost 5 bases and the V segment lost 4 bases, leaving 6 bases of the junction unmatched. The CDR3 loop is CASSLGQGTDEQYF. Written as DNA, the CDR3 is TGTGCCAGCAGCCTTGGACAGGGGACGGACGAGCAGTACTTC.

The sample holds a few counts of this clone. The CDR3 loop reads CASSQERGSGYEQFF. CDR3 DNA sequence: TGTGCCAGCAGCCAAGAACGCGGGAGTGGATATGAGCAGTTCTTC. This chain links TRBV4-2 with TRBJ2-1; 7 positions agree with TRBD2. There are 15 residues in the CDR3. V lost 0 bases and J lost 8; bases outside the gene matches: 7. Germline V gene data show CDR1 as LGHNA and CDR2 as YNFKEQ.

The genes are TRBV9 and TRBJ2-3, with D unresolved. The CDR3 spans 15 residues. The germline V and J ends were trimmed by 0 bases and 4 bases, with 12 bases remaining between them. Germline loops: CDR1 SGDLS, CDR2 YYNGEE. CDR3 amino acids: CASSVASQAADTQYF. In DNA form, the CDR3 reads TGTGCCAGCAGCGTAGCTAGTCAGGCGGCAGATACGCAGTATTTT.

The J gene is TRBJ1-5, the V gene TRBV21-1. TRBV21-1 is designated a pseudogene. This CDR3 region has 20 residues. CDR3 DNA: TGTGCCAGCAGCAAAGTGTTCGGCAGTTCTCTTCATTATAGCAATCAGCCCCAGCATTTT. Translation: CASSKVFGSSLHYSNQPQHF.

The V and J genes are TRBV28 and TRBJ1-2; possible D gene TRBD1, 5 bases. Germline loops: CDR1 MDHEN, CDR2 SYDVKM. V was clipped by 4 bases and J by 4 bases, with 7 bases between them. The CDR3 covers 12 residues. The CDR3 sequence: CASSSGTYGYTF. The CDR3 nucleotides are TGTGCCAGCAGTTCCGGGACCTATGGCTACACCTTC.

This clone was picked up a small number of times. V usage is TRBV28 and J usage is TRBJ2-7, with TRBD2 as a possible D gene (5 bases). Looked up from germline, CDR1 is MDHEN and CDR2 is SYDVKM. The CDR3 has 12 residues. V lost 6 bases and J lost 8, with 14 bases in between. CDR3 in amino acids: CASSSRHGKQYF. The CDR3 nucleotides read TGTGCCAGCAGCTCCAGGCACGGGAAGCAGTACTTC. Supplemented by reference TRBV28 and TRBJ2-7, the full variable domain reads DVKVTQSSRYLVKRTGEKVFLECVQDMDHENMFWYRQDPGLGLRLIYFSYDVKMKEKGDIPEGYSVSREKKERFSLILESASTNQTSMYLCASSSRHGKQYFGPGTRLTVT.

The CDR3 is CASSPGPTNTEAFF. DNA for the CDR3: TGTGCCAGTAGCCCGGGACCCACGAACACTGAAGCTTTCTTT. The V gene is TRBV19, the J gene TRBJ1-1; maybe TRBD1 (5 bases). Germline V gene sequence: CDR1 LNHDA, CDR2 SQIVND (reference sequence). V lost 6 bases and J 1 base, leaving 12 bases between the germline ends. The CDR3 spans 14 residues.

The rearrangement joins TRBV5-1 to TRBJ2-3; D perhaps matches TRBD2 (5 bases). Trimming took 0 bases from V and 1 from J, leaving 12 bases between them. The CDR3 spans 16 residues. CDR1 and CDR2 (germline): SGHRS, YFSETQ. CDR3 coding DNA: TGCGCCAGCAGCTTGGGAGCGGTAAGGGGCACAGATACGCAGTATTTT. Amino acids: CASSLGAVRGTDTQYF.

The chain has TRBV20-1 and TRBJ2-4; D may be TRBD2 (6 bases). The CDR3 spans 13 residues. Trimming stripped 3 bases from V and 6 bases from J, with 12 bases between. CDR1 DFQATT and CDR2 SNEGSKA come from the germline V gene (reference sequence). CDR3 region: CSASTTGVNIQYF. The CDR3 DNA sequence: TGCAGTGCTAGTACAACGGGGGTAAACATTCAGTACTTC.

This clone has a single count. This rearrangement joins TRBV10-3 to TRBJ1-1, with no clear D. V lost 0 bases and J 3 bases, leaving 14 bases between the germline ends. The CDR3 totals 16 residues. Germline CDR1 reads ENHRY; CDR2 reads SYGVKD. CDR3 bases: TGTGCCATCAGTGAGTCGATCCCCAGGTCGGACACTGAAGCTTTCTTT. Translation: CAISESIPRSDTEAFF.

J is TRBJ2-7 and V is TRBV5-1; D might be TRBD1 (6 bases). Germline V gene data show CDR1 as SGHRS and CDR2 as YFSETQ. V was trimmed by 1 base and J by 3 bases, leaving 11 bases between them. This CDR3 region has 14 residues. The CDR3 DNA sequence: TGCGCCAGCAGCTTGTCAGGACAGCACTACGAGCAGTACTTC. Protein product: CASSLSGQHYEQYF.

This chain uses TRBV7-2 with TRBJ2-4; 11 nucleotides align to TRBD2. CDR3 length equals 14 residues. Trimming at V came to 3 bases and at J to 7 bases, leaving 2 bases not matched to a gene. In germline, CDR1 is SGHTA, CDR2 FQGNSA. The CDR3 nucleotides read TGTGCCAGCAGCTTCCCTAGCGGGGGGAACATTCAGTACTTC. As protein: CASSFPSGGNIQYF.

The V call is TRBV7-2, the J call TRBJ2-3; the match to TRBD2 covers 13 bases. CDR1 is SGHTA and CDR2 is FQGNSA in the germline V gene. The CDR3 sequence is 17 residues long. V lost 4 bases and J lost 2; bases outside the gene matches: 6. As DNA, the CDR3 is TGTGCCAGCAGCTCGGCCGGGACTAGCGGGGCCACAGATACGCAGTATTTT. Protein: CASSSAGTSGATDTQYF.

The chain carries TRBV15 and TRBJ1-5; D is unclear. Germline loops: CDR1 LNHNV, CDR2 YYDKDF (reference sequence). The V end lost 9 bases, the J end lost 2 bases, and 14 bases lay between the germline ends. This CDR3 is built from 14 residues. CDR3 in amino acids: CATSSGYGNQPQHF. The CDR3 region has the DNA TGTGCCACATCATCGGGTTATGGCAATCAGCCCCAGCATTTT.

A single count supports this clone. V gene TRBV7-2 combines with J gene TRBJ2-3, with D hard to call. CDR3 length: 13 residues. The ends were cut back, 4 bases at V and 4 bases at J, with 9 bases in the middle. CDR1 and CDR2 (germline): SGHTA, FQGNSA. The CDR3 DNA follows: TGTGCCAGCAGCTCCCTGCAACCAGATACGCAGTATTTT. Its translation: CASSSLQPDTQYF.

The chain recombines TRBV5-5 with TRBJ2-1, with a weak D call TRBD1 (6 bases). The CDR3 has 15 amino acids. V gave up 2 bases and J gave up 4 bases, with 13 bases separating them. CDR1 and CDR2 (germline): SGHKS, YYEKEE (reference sequence). The CDR3 bases are TGTGCCAGCAGCTTCCGGGACAAACCTTACAATGAGCAGTTCTTC. This codes for CASSFRDKPYNEQFF.

The chain joins TRBV6-6 to TRBJ1-1; D gene ambiguous. The germline V gene has CDR1 MNHNY and CDR2 SVGAGI (reference sequence). Trimming took 2 bases from V and 3 from J, leaving 10 bases between them. The CDR3 has 14 residues. The CDR3 loop reads CASSYGQDHTEAFF. The CDR3 DNA is TGTGCCAGCAGTTACGGGCAGGACCACACTGAAGCTTTCTTT.

The chain has TRBV24-1 and TRBJ2-2, with D possibly matching TRBD1 (6 bases). The CDR3 is made up of 11 amino acids. V was pared by 10 bases and J by 7 bases, with 9 bases between. From germline, CDR1 is KGHDR and CDR2 SFDVKD. The CDR3 protein is CATQGNGELFF. Here the CDR3 DNA reads TGTGCCACACAGGGTAACGGGGAGCTGTTTTTT.

This clone was observed once. The chain combines TRBV6-1 with TRBJ1-6; no clear D gene. V was clipped by 1 base and J by 0 bases, with 7 bases between them. This CDR3 has 16 amino acids. The germline V gene encodes CDR1 MNHNS and CDR2 SASEGT. As DNA, the CDR3 is TGTGCCAGCAGTGAAGTTTTCCTCTCCTATAATTCACCCCTCCACTTT. Translation gives CASSEVFLSYNSPLHF.

V and J are TRBV3-1 (or the pseudogene TRBV3-2) and TRBJ2-7, with no clear D. The CDR3 loop spans 12 amino acids. Between the trimmed V and J ends, which lost 1 base and 6 bases, there was a span of 7 bases. Germline V lookup: CDR1 LGHDT, CDR2 YNNKEL (reference sequence). The CDR3 DNA sequence: TGTGCCAGCAGCCAAGGTGCGAGCGAGCAGTACTTC. Encoded protein: CASSQGASEQYF.

This chain links TRBV29-1 with TRBJ2-3, with D unresolved. This CDR3 has 14 amino acids. Germline loops: CDR1 SQVTM, CDR2 ANQGSEA. Trimming left V 0 bases short and J 0 bases short, with 7 bases between. The chain's CDR3 is CSVEDPESTDTQYF. In DNA, the CDR3 is TGCAGCGTTGAAGATCCAGAAAGCACAGATACGCAGTATTTT.

The rearrangement joins TRBV19 to TRBJ1-5; 9 bases line up with TRBD1. The germline V gene has CDR1 LNHDA and CDR2 SQIVND (reference sequence). V lost 6 bases, J lost 6 bases, and 6 bases stayed unmatched. This CDR3 region has 14 residues. The DNA for the CDR3 is TGTGCCAGTAGCAATACAGGGGGCCGTCAGCCCCAGCATTTT. Its protein is CASSNTGGRQPQHF.

This chain joins TRBV10-3 and TRBJ2-6; 10 bases agree with TRBD1. Per the germline V gene, CDR1 is ENHRY and CDR2 is SYGVKD. Losses at the gene ends were 7 bases for V and 0 bases for J; bases not matched to a gene: 3. The CDR3 extends over 16 amino acids. CDR3 residues: CAIMGQGNSGANVLTF. In DNA form, the CDR3 reads TGTGCCATCATGGGACAGGGGAACTCTGGGGCCAACGTCCTGACTTTC.

The chain is built from TRBV7-2 and TRBJ2-1; TRBD2 might be the D (5 bases). The CDR3 has 15 amino acids. V was trimmed by 5 bases and J by 6 bases, leaving 17 bases between them. CDR1 and CDR2 (germline): SGHTA, FQGNSA. CDR3 coding DNA: TGTGCCAGCAGCCACCAACCACTAGGTGGCAATGAGCAGTTCTTC. This encodes CASSHQPLGGNEQFF.